These T cell receptor beta chains were read from a single sample in a study of cytomegalovirus exposure and HLA in healthy donors. Measured with immunoSEQ multiplex PCR; TCRdb has only the in-frame clones, and not every one. The data hold about 130,000 clones, with around 9% observed a single time. Sequenced input: PBMCs. The receptors were sampled from a woman aged 40 to 50 in good health and CMV-seropositive. CDR3s include the opening cysteine and the closing phenylalanine or tryptophan. A D gene is named only where the DNA matches it firmly. Size is omitted from some rows. Given values are once, few, many or a class for expanded clones.

>TRBJ1-2|few|NA|TRBV6-1
CASAQANYGYTF
TGTGCCAGCGCGCAAGCTAACTATGGCTACACCTTC
>TRBJ1-1|few|NA|TRBV6-1
CASSEPGRVTEAFF
TGTGCCAGCAGTGAACCGGGGAGAGTCACTGAAGCTTTCTTT
>TRBJ1-6|few|TRBD1|TRBV4-1
CASSQADRGSSYNSPLHF
TGCGCCAGCAGCCAGGCGGACAGGGGTAGCTCCTATAATTCACCCCTCCACTTT
>TRBJ1-1|NA|TRBD1|TRBV2
CASSETSRDRGREAFF
TGTGCCAGCAGTGAAACGAGCCGGGACAGGGGCCGGGAAGCTTTCTTT
>TRBJ1-2|NA|NA|TRBV6-5
CASSSVDRIYGYTF
TGTGCCAGCAGCAGTGTAGACAGAATATATGGCTACACCTTC
>TRBJ1-1|NA|TRBD1|TRBV19
CASSTDRGAYATEAFF
TGTGCCAGTAGTACCGACAGGGGGGCCTATGCCACTGAAGCTTTCTTT
>TRBJ2-7|few|NA|TRBV2
CASRGGSRATNF
TGTGCCAGCAGAGGTGGGAGCCGCGCCACTAACTTC
>TRBJ1-4|NA|TRBD1|TRBV2
CASSPLRDRGRNEKLFF
TGTGCCAGCAGTCCCCTCCGGGACAGGGGGCGAAATGAAAAACTGTTTTTT
>TRBJ2-1|few|TRBD2|TRBV7-6
CASSFGYGTSGGDNDNEQFF
TGTGCCAGCAGCTTCGGGTACGGGACTAGCGGGGGGGACAACGACAATGAGCAGTTCTTC
>TRBJ2-5|NA|NA|TRBV29-1
CSVGGETQYF
TGCAGCGTTGGAGGAGAGACCCAGTACTTC
>TRBJ1-2|few|NA|TRBV7-2
CASSLPDTNYGYTF
TGTGCCAGCAGCTTGCCTGACACAAACTATGGCTACACCTTC
>TRBJ1-6|few|NA|TRBV15
CATSPRGNSPLHF
TGTGCCACCAGCCCCAGGGGAAACTCACCCCTCCACTTT
>TRBJ2-2|few|NA|TRBV5-1
CASSYYRSAGELFF
TGCGCCAGCAGCTATTACAGGTCGGCCGGGGAGCTGTTTTTT
>TRBJ2-2|NA|TRBD2|TRBV10-3
CAISGGLAGTGELFF
TGTGCCATCAGTGGGGGACTAGCCGGCACCGGGGAGCTGTTTTTT
>TRBJ2-7|NA|TRBD1|TRBV19
CASTWGTGDNYEQYF
TGTGCCAGTACCTGGGGGACAGGGGATAACTACGAGCAGTACTTC
>TRBJ1-1|few|NA|TRBV7-2
CASSLRGSTEAFF
TGTGCCAGCAGCTTAAGGGGGAGCACTGAAGCTTTCTTT
>TRBJ2-7|few|TRBD1|TRBV5-1
CASSLASLGQGEQYF
TGCGCCAGCAGCTTGGCTTCTTTGGGACAGGGCGAGCAGTACTTC
>TRBJ2-2|few|NA|TRBV9
CASSAGVGGELFF
TGTGCCAGCAGCGCAGGGGTTGGCGGGGAGCTGTTTTTT
>TRBJ2-7|NA|NA|TRBV5-1
CASSLAAAGDREQYF
TGCGCCAGCAGCTTGGCCGCGGCAGGGGATCGCGAGCAGTACTTC
>TRBJ1-6|few|TRBD1|TRBV5-5
CASSPLGTGARSPLHF
TGTGCCAGCAGCCCCCTGGGGACAGGGGCAAGATCACCCCTCCACTTT
>TRBJ1-3|once|TRBD1|TRBV19
CASSWTGKAGNTIYF
TGTGCCAGTAGTTGGACAGGGAAGGCTGGAAACACCATATATTTT
>TRBJ2-2|NA|NA|TRBV6-5
CASSYALHRETGELFF
TGTGCCAGCAGTTACGCCCTTCACAGGGAAACCGGGGAGCTGTTTTTT
>TRBJ2-5|few|NA|TRBV15
CATSSERRETQYF
TGTGCCACCAGCAGCGAACGGAGGGAGACCCAGTACTTC
>TRBJ1-4|NA|TRBD1|TRBV6-6
CASSILQGTNEKLFF
TGTGCCAGCAGCATCCTACAGGGGACTAATGAAAAACTGTTTTTT
>TRBJ2-5|NA|TRBD2|TRBV7-8
CASSLWGPSGGSQETQYF
TGTGCCAGCAGCTTGTGGGGGCCTAGCGGGGGGTCCCAAGAGACCCAGTACTTC
>TRBJ1-4|NA|TRBD1|TRBV2
CASNPQGDNEKLFF
TGTGCCAGCAACCCACAGGGGGACAATGAAAAACTGTTTTTT
>TRBJ1-4|few|TRBD1|TRBV19
CASSTTGARVYEKLFF
TGTGCCAGTAGTACAACAGGGGCGCGCGTATATGAAAAACTGTTTTTT
>TRBJ1-2|NA|NA|TRBV5-8
CASSLRGYGYTF
TGTGCCAGCAGCCTCCGGGGGTATGGCTACACCTTC
>TRBJ1-1|few|NA|TRBV6-1
CASTLTIRGEAFF
TGTGCCAGCACCCTGACAATAAGGGGTGAAGCTTTCTTT
>TRBJ1-4|NA|TRBD1|TRBV5-1
CASSRDSVNEKLFF
TGCGCCAGCAGCCGGGACAGTGTTAATGAAAAACTGTTTTTT
>TRBJ2-1|few|NA|TRBV7-8
CASSTLPSTYNEQFF
TGTGCCAGCAGCACCCTACCTAGCACCTACAATGAGCAGTTCTTC
>TRBJ1-3|few|NA|TRBV5-6
CASSLRVVRGNTIYF
TGTGCCAGCAGCTTGCGGGTCGTCCGTGGAAACACCATATATTTT
>TRBJ2-1|NA|NA|TRBV6-5
CATRASAYNEQFF
TGTGCTACCCGGGCTAGCGCCTACAATGAGCAGTTCTTC
>TRBJ1-2|NA|NA|TRBV2
CASRTPDLGGYTF
TGTGCCAGCAGGACCCCAGACTTGGGTGGCTACACCTTC